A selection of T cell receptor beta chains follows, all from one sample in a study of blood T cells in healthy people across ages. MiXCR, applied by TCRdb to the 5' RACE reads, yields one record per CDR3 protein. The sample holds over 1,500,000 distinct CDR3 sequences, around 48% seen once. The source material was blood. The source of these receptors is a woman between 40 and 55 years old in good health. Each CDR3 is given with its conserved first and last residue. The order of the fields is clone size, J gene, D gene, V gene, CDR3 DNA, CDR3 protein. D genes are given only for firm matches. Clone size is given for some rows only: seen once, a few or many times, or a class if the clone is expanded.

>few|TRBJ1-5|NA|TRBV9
TGTGCCAGCAGCCTAGGAGGCGAAAATCAGCCCCAGCATTTT
CASSLGGENQPQHF
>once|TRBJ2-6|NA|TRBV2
TGTGCCAGCATCTATGACGGCTCTGGGGCCAACGTCCCGACTTTC
CASIYDGSGANVPTF
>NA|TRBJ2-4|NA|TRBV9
TGTGCCAGCAGCGTAGGGCTGAAAAACATTCAGTACTTC
CASSVGLKNIQYF
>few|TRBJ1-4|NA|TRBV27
TGTGCCAGCAGGCGCTATCAGGGGACTAATGAAAAACTGTTTTTT
CASRRYQGTNEKLFF
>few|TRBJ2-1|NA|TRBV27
TGTGCCAGCAGTTTTGAGGCAGGGATCTACAATGAGCAGTTCTTC
CASSFEAGIYNEQFF
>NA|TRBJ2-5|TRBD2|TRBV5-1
TGCGCCAGCAGCTTGATTGTTGGGACTACCAAAGAGACCCAGTACTTC
CASSLIVGTTKETQYF
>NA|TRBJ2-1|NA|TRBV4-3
TGCGCCAGCAGCCAAGCCCGTACGCCTAACCCCAATGAGCAGTTCTTC
CASSQARTPNPNEQFF
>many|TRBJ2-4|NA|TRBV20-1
TGCAGTGCTCGCTCGTCAAATACAGTAGCCAAAAACATTCAGTACTTC
CSARSSNTVAKNIQYF
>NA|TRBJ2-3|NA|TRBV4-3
TGCGCCAGCAGGCTGACTAGTGACACAGATACGCAGTATTTT
CASRLTSDTDTQYF
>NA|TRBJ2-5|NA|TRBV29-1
TGCAGCGTTTCTGTCAGGGTAAGCCATGAGCAGTACTTC
CSVSVRVSHEQYF
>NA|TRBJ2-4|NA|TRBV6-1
TGTGCCAGCAGTGAAAATCAAGGAAACATTCAGTACTTC
CASSENQGNIQYF
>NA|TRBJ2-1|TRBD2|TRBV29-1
TGCAGCGTTGATTTGCTAGCGGGCACTCCCTACAATGAGCAGTTCTTC
CSVDLLAGTPYNEQFF
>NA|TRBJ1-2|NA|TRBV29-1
TGCAGCGTTGAAGACCACGACAAAAACTATGGCTACACCTTC
CSVEDHDKNYGYTF
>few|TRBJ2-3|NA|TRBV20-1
TGCAGTGCTGCAACACTTGGGGGGCGTAGCACAGATACGCAGTATTTT
CSAATLGGRSTDTQYF
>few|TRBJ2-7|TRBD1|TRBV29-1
TGCAGCGTTGTAGCCCCACGGGACAGGGACTACGAGCAGTACTTC
CSVVAPRDRDYEQYF
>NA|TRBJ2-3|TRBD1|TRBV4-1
TGCGCGTACCCTGTGGGACAGGGTGTCCCCAGGGCTTGTCCAGATACGCAGTATTTT
CAYPVGQGVPRACPDTQYF
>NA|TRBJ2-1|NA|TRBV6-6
TGTGCCAGCAGCGTGGCGCAGGGATCTTACAATGAGCAGTTCTTC
CASSVAQGSYNEQFF
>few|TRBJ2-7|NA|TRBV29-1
TGCAGCGTTCCTGACAGGTACCCAGGGGACAATATAGGGTCCTACGAGCAGTACTTC
CSVPDRYPGDNIGSYEQYF
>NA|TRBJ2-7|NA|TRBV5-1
TGCGCCAGCAGCTTGGCCGGTAAGGCGGGAAGCTCCTACGAGCAGTACTTC
CASSLAGKAGSSYEQYF
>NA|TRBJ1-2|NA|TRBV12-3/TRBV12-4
TGTGCCAGCAGTCCCTCGACAGTAGACGGCTACACCTTC
CASSPSTVDGYTF
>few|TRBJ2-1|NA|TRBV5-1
TGCGCCAGCAGCTGGGTATCCCAAACCTACAATGAGCAGTTCTTC
CASSWVSQTYNEQFF
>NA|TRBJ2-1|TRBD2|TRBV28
TGTGCCAGCAGTAGACTAGCGGGGACCCCTAAAAAGGAGCAGTTCTTC
CASSRLAGTPKKEQFF
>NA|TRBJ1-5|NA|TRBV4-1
TGCGCCAGCAGCCCCCAACAAAGTTGGGGCAATCAGCCCCAGCATTTT
CASSPQQSWGNQPQHF
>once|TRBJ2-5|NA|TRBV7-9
TGTGCCAGCAGCGGAGCCGGGACACCGCGGGAGACCCAGTACTTC
CASSGAGTPRETQYF
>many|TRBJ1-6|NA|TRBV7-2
TGTGCCAGCAGCCTTAGTGGGGGAAATTCACCCCTCCACTTT
CASSLSGGNSPLHF
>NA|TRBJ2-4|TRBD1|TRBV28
TGTGCCAGCAGGGAACAGGGGCTGGACATTCAGTACTTC
CASREQGLDIQYF
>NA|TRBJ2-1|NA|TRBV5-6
TGTGCCAGCAGCTTGAAAGTTTTGGGACGACGGTTCTTC
CASSLKVLGRRFF
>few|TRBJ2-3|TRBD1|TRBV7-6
TGTGCCAGCAGTGGACAGGGGTATACGCAGTATTTT
CASSGQGYTQYF
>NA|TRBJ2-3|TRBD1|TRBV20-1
TGCAGTGCTATCAAACAGGGGCATAGCACAGATACGCAGTATTTT
CSAIKQGHSTDTQYF
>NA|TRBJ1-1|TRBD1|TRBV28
TGTGCCAGCAGTTTAAGGGGGGCAGGGGGCTTTAGGGCTGGAGCTTTCTTT
CASSLRGAGGFRAGAFF
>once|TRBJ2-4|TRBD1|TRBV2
TGTGCCAGCAGGGTCGACAGGGGCGCAGCGAACATTCAGTACTTC
CASRVDRGAANIQYF
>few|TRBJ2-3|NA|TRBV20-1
TGCAGTGCCGGAGGGAGAATCGGCCCAGATACGCAGTATTTT
CSAGGRIGPDTQYF
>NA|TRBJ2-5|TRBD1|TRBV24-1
TGTGCCACCAGTGATCGGGACAGGGCTGGGGAGACCCAGTACTTC
CATSDRDRAGETQYF
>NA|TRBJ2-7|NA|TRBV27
TGTGCCAGCAGTTGGGGCAGGGACTACGAGCAGTACTTC
CASSWGRDYEQYF
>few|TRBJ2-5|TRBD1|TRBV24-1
TGTGCCACAGCCACAGGGGGCCCTAAAGAGACCCAGTACTTC
CATATGGPKETQYF
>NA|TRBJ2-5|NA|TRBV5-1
TGCGCCAGCAGACCTGACCCGGGACGGGAGCAGTACTTC
CASRPDPGREQYF
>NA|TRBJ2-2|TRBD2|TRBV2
TGTGCCAGCAGTGCTCCGGGACTAGGGGGCACCGGGGAGCTGTTTTTT
CASSAPGLGGTGELFF
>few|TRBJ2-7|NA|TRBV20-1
TGCAGTGCCGTGGACCTAAGGAAAACTTCCTACGAGCAGTACTTC
CSAVDLRKTSYEQYF
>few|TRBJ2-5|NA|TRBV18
TGTGCCAGCTCACCTTCCCAGACAGGACAAGAGACCCAGTACTTC
CASSPSQTGQETQYF
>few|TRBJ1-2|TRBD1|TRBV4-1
TGCGCCAGCAGCCAACCACGGGACAGGGATGTCTATGGCTACACCTTC
CASSQPRDRDVYGYTF
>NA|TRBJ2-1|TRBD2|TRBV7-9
TGTGCCAGCAGCTTCGACCTATTAGCCCGGGGGGGGCCTTACAATGAGCAGTTCTTC
CASSFDLLARGGPYNEQFF
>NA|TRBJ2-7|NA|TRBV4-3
TGCGCCAGCAGCCAAAGCCGACAGGTCTCCTACGAGCAGTACTTC
CASSQSRQVSYEQYF
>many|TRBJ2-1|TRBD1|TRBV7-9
TGTGCCAGCAGCCCAGGGACAGGGAACTACAATGAGCAGTTCTTC
CASSPGTGNYNEQFF
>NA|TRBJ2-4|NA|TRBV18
TGTGCCACCGCAGACAGCTTAGCCAAAAACATTCAGTACTTC
CATADSLAKNIQYF
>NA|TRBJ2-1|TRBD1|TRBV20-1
TGCAGTGCTAGTTTACGGGACAGCGACTCCTACAATGAGCAGTTCTTC
CSASLRDSDSYNEQFF
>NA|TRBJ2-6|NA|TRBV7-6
TGTGCCAGCAGCCCTTTGGGGGCCTCTGGGGCCAACGTCCTGACTTTC
CASSPLGASGANVLTF
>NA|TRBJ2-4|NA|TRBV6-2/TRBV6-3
TGTGCCAGCAGTTACTCGGGAGTGGTGAACATTCAGTACTTC
CASSYSGVVNIQYF
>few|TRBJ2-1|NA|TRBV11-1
TGTGCCAGCAGCCGGACACGCAGCTCCTACAATGAGCAGTTCTTC
CASSRTRSSYNEQFF
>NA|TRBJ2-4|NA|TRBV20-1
TGCAGTGCGGCCAGCGGGGAGAGGGGGAACATTCAGTACTTC
CSAASGERGNIQYF
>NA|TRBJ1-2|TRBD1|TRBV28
TGTGCCAGCAGTGTAGGGACAGGTGGCTACACCTTC
CASSVGTGGYTF